This T cell receptor beta chain was recovered during a study of shared clonotypes between healthy human individuals. The study's findings and limits: The four-donor shared clonotypes exceeded non-shared clonotypes in generation probability, with non-shared ones scoring lower. Generally, naive subsets (rather than memory subsets) showed larger estimated richness.

DNA at around 210 ng, 25,000 to 35,000 T cell genomes, went into sorted-subset replicate PCRs. Data came from immunoSEQ multiplex PCR; TCRdb stores just in-frame clones and leaves some out. Of 1,100,000 or so clones detected, about 80% appear once; the ten largest clones hold roughly 0.56%. As to this clone: Its antigen is currently unknown.

V shed 6 bases and J 0 bases; nucleotides not matched to a gene: 9. The CDR3 covers 16 residues. The germline CDR1 and CDR2 sequences are SQVTM and ANQGSEA. The TCR was taken from a man younger than 35 in good health. Some clones in this sample may be carry-over from other donors' samples. The specimen sequenced was memory CD4+ T cells from PBMCs. Sample subset: CD45RA-negative fraction. This sequence joins TRBV29-1 and TRBJ2-1; 9 nucleotides agree with TRBD2. CDR3: CSVGRTSADSYNEQFF. As DNA, the CDR3 is TGCAGCGTGGGACGGACTAGCGCTGACTCCTACAATGAGCAGTTCTTC.